These T cell receptor beta chains were read from a single sample in a study of cytomegalovirus exposure and HLA in healthy donors. Repertoires were generated with immunoSEQ multiplex PCR, while TCRdb's copy carries only in-frame clones and drops some. This sample yields about 150,000 clones, of which 81% are seen a single time; 1% to 1.5% belongs to the top ten. What was sequenced was PBMCs. The source of these receptors is a man aged 50 to 59 in good health and CMV-seropositive. CDR3s include the opening cysteine and the closing phenylalanine or tryptophan. Each record gives: clone size, V gene, D gene, J gene, CDR3 protein, CDR3 DNA. D genes are given only for firm matches. Some rows have no size entry. The others give once, few or many, or a class for an expanded clone.

NA	TRBV9	NA	TRBJ1-6	CASSETGLGGTLHF	TGTGCCAGCAGCGAAACAGGGCTCGGTGGAACCCTCCACTTT
NA	TRBV9	NA	TRBJ2-1	CASSVGGASEPFF	TGTGCCAGCAGCGTGGGGGGGGCCAGCGAACCGTTCTTC
NA	TRBV18	TRBD1	TRBJ1-1	CASSPDRETEAFF	TGTGCCAGCTCACCGGACAGGGAGACTGAAGCTTTCTTT
few	TRBV18	NA	TRBJ1-1	CASSPEQNTEAFF	TGTGCCAGCTCACCAGAACAGAACACTGAAGCTTTCTTT
NA	TRBV5-6	NA	TRBJ2-7	CASSRVKRDPYEQYF	TGTGCCAGCAGCCGGGTTAAGCGCGATCCCTACGAGCAGTACTTC
NA	TRBV5-1	TRBD1	TRBJ1-1	CASSRQGVGTEAFF	TGCGCCAGCAGCCGACAGGGGGTGGGCACTGAAGCTTTCTTT
NA	TRBV5-4	TRBD1	TRBJ2-3	CASSLERSGTGSGDTQYF	TGTGCCAGCAGCTTGGAGAGATCGGGGACAGGCTCGGGTGATACGCAGTATTTT
NA	TRBV5-4	NA	TRBJ1-1	CASSLRGNTEAFF	TGTGCCAGCAGCTTGCGGGGGAACACTGAAGCTTTCTTT
NA	TRBV5-4	TRBD2	TRBJ2-3	CASSLPSGGEGSQYF	TGTGCCAGCAGCTTACCTAGCGGGGGGGAAGGTTCGCAGTATTTT
NA	TRBV30	TRBD1	TRBJ1-2	CAWTGGRYGYTF	TGTGCCTGGACAGGGGGACGGTATGGCTACACCTTC
few	TRBV7-2	TRBD2	TRBJ2-3	CASSSQVTSGTGTDTQYF	TGTGCCAGCAGCAGTCAGGTTACTAGCGGGACTGGGACAGATACGCAGTATTTT
NA	TRBV5-6	NA	TRBJ1-3	CASSPTGYSRNTIYF	TGTGCCAGCAGCCCCACAGGATACTCTAGAAACACCATATATTTT
NA	TRBV6-5	TRBD1	TRBJ1-3	CASSYQGEAGNTIYF	TGTGCCAGCAGTTACCAGGGGGAGGCTGGAAACACCATATATTTT
NA	TRBV12-5	NA	TRBJ1-5	CASGFPGPPGRQPQHF	TGTGCTAGTGGTTTCCCCGGGCCCCCAGGGAGGCAGCCCCAGCATTTT
NA	TRBV7-9	TRBD2	TRBJ2-3	CASSLEASGGSRQSF	TGTGCCAGCAGCTTAGAGGCTAGCGGGGGGTCCCGTCAGAGTTTT
NA	TRBV9	TRBD2	TRBJ2-1	CASSVVPSGSDEQFF	TGTGCCAGCAGCGTAGTTCCTAGCGGGAGCGATGAGCAGTTCTTC
NA	TRBV6-1	NA	TRBJ1-6	CASSEQKDGDSPLHF	TGTGCCAGCAGTGAACAAAAGGACGGGGATTCACCCCTCCACTTT
few	TRBV9	NA	TRBJ1-3	CASSAYEQGNTIYF	TGTGCCAGCAGCGCGTACGAACAGGGAAACACCATATATTTT
few	TRBV28	TRBD1	TRBJ1-3	CASSRPTDREPDTIYF	TGTGCCAGCAGTCGACCCACGGACAGGGAGCCGGACACCATATATTTT
NA	TRBV28	TRBD2	TRBJ2-1	CASKGLAGPNEQFF	TGTGCCAGCAAGGGACTAGCGGGGCCTAATGAGCAGTTCTTC
NA	TRBV10-3	NA	TRBJ2-7	CAISNRNEQYF	TGTGCCATCAGTAACAGAAACGAGCAGTACTTC
NA	TRBV5-6	NA	TRBJ1-2	CASSLRSYGETRGYTF	TGTGCCAGCAGCTTGCGGAGTTACGGGGAGACGCGAGGCTACACCTTC
NA	TRBV4-2	TRBD2	TRBJ2-1	CASSQGEGAGGRHEQFF	TGTGCCAGCAGCCAGGGGGAGGGGGCGGGAGGGCGGCACGAGCAGTTCTTC
NA	TRBV4-1	NA	TRBJ1-1	CASSQGILRRGLVNTEAFF	TGCGCCAGCAGCCAAGGGATTTTACGTAGGGGCCTAGTGAACACTGAAGCTTTCTTT
NA	TRBV5-1	NA	TRBJ2-5	CASSFSQETQYF	TGCGCCAGCAGCTTCTCCCAAGAGACCCAGTACTTC
NA	TRBV30	TRBD2	TRBJ2-5	CAWSVGTSGGQETQYF	TGTGCCTGGAGTGTAGGTACTAGCGGGGGCCAAGAGACCCAGTACTTC
NA	TRBV7-7	NA	TRBJ2-2	CASSLGPANTGELFF	TGTGCTAGCAGCTTGGGGCCCGCGAACACCGGGGAGCTGTTTTTT
NA	TRBV28	NA	TRBJ2-3	CASLRDSTDTQYF	TGTGCCAGCCTCCGTGACTCCACAGATACGCAGTATTTT
NA	TRBV6-1	NA	TRBJ2-7	CASSSGEAYEQYF	TGTGCCAGCAGCTCCGGGGAAGCCTACGAGCAGTACTTC
NA	TRBV5-1	NA	TRBJ1-6	CASSLSTSNSPLHF	TGCGCCAGCAGCTTGAGTACTTCTAATTCACCCCTCCACTTT
NA	TRBV7-8	NA	TRBJ2-2	CASSLGTTTGELFF	TGTGCCAGCAGCTTAGGGACTACTACCGGGGAGCTGTTTTTT
NA	TRBV6-5	NA	TRBJ2-1	CASTTSSNEQFF	TGTGCCAGCACTACTAGCAGCAATGAGCAGTTCTTC
NA	TRBV18	TRBD2	TRBJ2-1	CASSPTSGAYNEQFF	TGTGCCAGCTCTCCGACTAGCGGGGCTTACAATGAGCAGTTCTTC
NA	TRBV10-1	TRBD2	TRBJ2-5	CASSETRGGRETQYF	TGCGCCAGCAGTGAGACTCGGGGGGGCCGGGAGACCCAGTACTTC